This T cell receptor beta chain was recovered during a study of blood T cell repertoires in COVID-19. Study-level background: Researchers got acute and convalescent COVID-19 samples from the United States, Italy and Spain. T cells, B-cell-depleted T cells, or PBMCs provided the cDNA or gDNA that served as material.

The CDR3 is 15 residues long. Germline CDR1 is SGHRS and CDR2 is YFSETQ. The ends were cut back, 0 bases at V and 9 bases at J, with 13 bases in the middle. Per the authors' pipeline: For nucleated cells, counts were estimated from reference gene primer amplification. Profiling relied on immunoSEQ multiplex PCR, and the TCRdb table lists in-frame clones only, not all of them. Clonal size and the V and J genes are those of that table, whereas D and trimming came from the DNA. The sample records fewer than 100,000 clones, roughly 82% being singletons. The chain employs TRBV5-1 and TRBJ1-6, with D maybe TRBD1 (6 bases). The specimen was peripheral blood. The source of this sequence is a woman aged 50 to 60 with acute or convalescent COVID-19. CDR3 in amino acids: CASSLGFRGGSPLHF. CDR3 sequence (DNA): TGCGCCAGCAGCTTGGGGTTCAGGGGTGGTTCACCCCTCCACTTT.